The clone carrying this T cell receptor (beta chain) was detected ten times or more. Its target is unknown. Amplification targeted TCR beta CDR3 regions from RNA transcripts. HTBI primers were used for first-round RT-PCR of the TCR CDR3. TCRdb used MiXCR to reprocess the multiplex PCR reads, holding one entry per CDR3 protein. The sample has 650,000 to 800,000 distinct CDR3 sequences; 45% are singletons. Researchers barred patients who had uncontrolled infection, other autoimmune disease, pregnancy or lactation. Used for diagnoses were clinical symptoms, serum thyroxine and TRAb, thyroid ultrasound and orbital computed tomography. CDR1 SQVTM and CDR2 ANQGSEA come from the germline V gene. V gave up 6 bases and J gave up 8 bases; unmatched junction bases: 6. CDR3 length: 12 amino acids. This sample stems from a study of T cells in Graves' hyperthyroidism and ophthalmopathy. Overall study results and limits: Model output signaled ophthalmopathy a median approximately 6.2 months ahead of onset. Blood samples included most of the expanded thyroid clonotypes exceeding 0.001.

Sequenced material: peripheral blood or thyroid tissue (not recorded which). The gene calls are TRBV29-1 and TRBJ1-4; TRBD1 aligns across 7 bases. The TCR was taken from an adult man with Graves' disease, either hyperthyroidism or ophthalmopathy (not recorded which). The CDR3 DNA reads TGCAGCGTCGACAGGGTCGAAGAAAAACTGTTTTTT. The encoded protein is CSVDRVEEKLFF.